The sequence of this TCR beta chain was determined in a study of blood T cell repertoires in COVID-19. In the study overall: The study drew acute and convalescent COVID-19 samples from the United States, Italy and Spain.

Germline CDR1 reads LNHDA; CDR2 reads SQIVND (reference sequence). This CDR3 has 16 amino acids. The ends lost 9 bases at V and 3 bases at J; junction bases unmatched: 11. Generated by immunoSEQ multiplex PCR, the TCRdb table keeps only in-frame clones and is missing some. The repertoire holds 200,000 to 300,000 clones, with more than 85% as singletons. The chain uses TRBV19 and TRBJ1-6, with 7 bases matching TRBD1. Material for sequencing was peripheral blood. This TCR derives from a person aged 18 to 35 with COVID-19, enrolled during active disease. This chain's CDR3 is CASTPGGTYYNSPLHF. The CDR3 DNA reads as TGTGCCAGCACCCCAGGGGGGACCTACTATAATTCACCCCTCCACTTT. Looking up the rest from reference TRBV19 and TRBJ1-6 gives the full variable domain: DGGITQSPKYLFRKEGQNVTLSCEQNLNHDAMYWYRQDPGQGLRLIYYSQIVNDFQKGDIAEGYSVSREKKESFPLTVTSAQKNPTAFYLCASTPGGTYYNSPLHFGNGTRLTVT.